The sequence of this TCR beta chain was determined in a study of cytomegalovirus exposure and HLA in healthy donors. Germline V gene lookup returns CDR1 GTSNPN and CDR2 SVGIG (reference sequence). V was shortened by 0 bases and J by 3 bases, with 17 bases between the two germline ends. CDR3 size: 16 residues. Study-wide points: It was confirmed in vitro that three of the CMV-associated chains were specific for CMV antigens. Reportedly, cytomegalovirus status was diagnosed with high sensitivity and specificity. A later analysis found first-cohort TCR clusters tended to co-occur in the 130 or so validation repertoires.

Regarding this clone: As yet, its antigen is unknown.

Assay used: immunoSEQ multiplex PCR; TCRdb lists only in-frame clones, some missing. The table has some 140,000 clones, 86% seen once. The donors were members of the validation cohort comprising roughly 130 subjects, separate from the roughly 700-subject first cohort. Sequenced input: PBMCs. This TCR derives from a human donor in good health. The chain combines TRBV30 with TRBJ1-1; a weak D match, TRBD1 (5 bases). For the CDR3, the DNA is TGTGCCTGGAGTGTACTGGGAAGGGGAGGGGACACTGAAGCTTTCTTT. It is translated as CAWSVLGRGGDTEAFF.